This TCR beta chain was retrieved from a study of T cells in Graves' hyperthyroidism and ophthalmopathy. TCR beta CDR3 regions were amplified from RNA. During a first-round RT-PCR of the TCR CDR3, the HTBI primer set was used. One entry per CDR3 protein results from TCRdb running MiXCR on the multiplex PCR reads. The sample shows about 500,000 distinct CDR3 sequences, roughly a sixth of them seen only once. In the case of this clonotype: What it binds is unknown.

Broader study findings: In simple terms, a model built on 13 V-J features told ophthalmopathy apart from stable hyperthyroidism.

The source of the PBMCs was about 10 ml of fresh peripheral blood. Sequenced input: blood. The clonotype comes from a woman younger than 45 with Graves' ophthalmopathy.

CDR3 amino acids: CASSYSLNEQFF. In nucleotides, the CDR3 is TGTGCCAGCAGTTACTCCCTGAATGAGCAGTTCTTC. The chain employs TRBV6-2 or TRBV6-3 and TRBJ2-1; D unclear. The germline V gene has CDR1 MNHEY and CDR2 SVGEGT. Deletions cut 0 bases from V and 7 bases from J, with 4 bases between. The CDR3 has 12 residues.